The 11 T cell receptor beta chains listed next were all sequenced from one sample in a study of blood T cell repertoires in COVID-19. Sequencing was performed with immunoSEQ multiplex PCR; in TCRdb, only in-frame clones are kept and a portion is missing. The data show some 180,000 clones, approximately 80% seen once. Input material: peripheral blood. These receptors originate from a man aged 50-60 years who had recovered from COVID-19.

V is TRBV18 and J is TRBJ2-2; 12 bases match TRBD2. Germline trimming cut 0 bases from V and 4 bases from J; bases unmatched to any gene: 6. This CDR3 is 18 amino acids long. In germline, CDR1 is KGHSH, CDR2 LQKENI. The CDR3 region has the DNA TGTGCCAGCTCACCACCGACTAGCGGGAGAGTCGGCACCGGGGAGCTGTTTTTT. Its translation: CASSPPTSGRVGTGELFF.

V usage is TRBV4-1 and J usage is TRBJ2-4, with D possibly TRBD2 on 5 matching bases. Germline assignment: CDR1 MGHRA and CDR2 YSYEKL. The germline V and J ends were trimmed by 4 bases and 6 bases, with 13 bases remaining between them. The CDR3 runs 14 residues. The CDR3 loop reads CASSPSRSGNIQYF. In nucleotides, the CDR3 is TGCGCCAGCAGCCCATCAAGGAGCGGAAACATTCAGTACTTC.

This chain uses TRBV4-1 with TRBJ2-7; TRBD2 matches 11 bases. The CDR3 length is 18 residues. The V gene end was trimmed by 0 bases and the J gene end by 4 bases; junction bases not matched to a gene: 11. Germline V gene lookup returns CDR1 MGHRA and CDR2 YSYEKL. The CDR3 DNA reads TGCGCCAGCAGCCAAGAACGGGCCACTAGCGGGAGTCGGTACGAGCAGTACTTC. Its translation is CASSQERATSGSRYEQYF.

The chain uses TRBV29-1 and TRBJ2-7, with 12 bases identical to TRBD2. The CDR3 extends over 13 amino acids. The V and J ends lost 6 bases and 5 bases, in that order; junction bases with no gene match: 5. Germline V gives CDR1 SQVTM, CDR2 ANQGSEA. The CDR3 DNA reads TGCAGCGTGGAGACTAGCGGGGGCCACGAGCAGTACTTC. This codes for CSVETSGGHEQYF.

V and J are TRBV27 and TRBJ2-3; 8 bases line up with TRBD2. The CDR3 totals 17 residues. Unmatched junction bases numbered 11, after V lost 3 bases and J lost 3 bases. Per the germline V gene, CDR1 is MNHEY and CDR2 is SMNVEV (reference sequence). CDR3 residues: CASSLGITAGDTDTQYF. CDR3 DNA: TGTGCCAGCAGTTTGGGAATTACAGCGGGAGATACAGATACGCAGTATTTT.

The genes are TRBV7-2 and TRBJ2-2; TRBD2 is a possible D gene (6 bases). The V gene's germline CDR1 is SGHTA and CDR2 FQGNSA. The V end lost 1 base, the J end lost 5 bases, and 17 bases lay between the germline ends. The CDR3 runs to 17 residues. Here the CDR3 DNA reads TGTGCCAGCAGCTTAGGGGGTGCGGGATTGGGGACCGGGGAGCTGTTTTTT. Encoded protein: CASSLGGAGLGTGELFF.

The rearrangement joins TRBV5-1 to TRBJ2-2, with D maybe TRBD1 (6 bases). Germline V lookup: CDR1 SGHRS, CDR2 YFSETQ. Deletions cut 0 bases from V and 5 bases from J, with 17 bases between. CDR3 length: 17 amino acids. The CDR3 DNA follows: TGCGCCAGCAGCTTGGGAGTCGGAACAGGGCAAACCGGGGAGCTGTTTTTT. It encodes CASSLGVGTGQTGELFF.

A few counts support this clone. This sequence joins TRBV12-3 or TRBV12-4 and TRBJ1-5; D not resolved. V lost 1 base, J lost 7 bases, and 5 bases lay in between. The CDR3 is made up of 12 amino acids. This chain's CDR3 is CASSLGEQPQHF. DNA for the CDR3: TGTGCCAGCAGTTTAGGGGAGCAGCCCCAGCATTTT.

The chain has TRBV30 and TRBJ2-7, with 7 nucleotides matching TRBD2. CDR1 is GTSNPN, CDR2 SVGIG, per germline (reference sequence). The CDR3 loop spans 16 amino acids. The trim removed 0 bases at V and 3 bases at J, leaving 11 bases unmatched. CDR3 in amino acids: CAWSVSGGLLFYEQYF. The CDR3 nucleotides are TGTGCCTGGAGTGTATCGGGGGGACTGTTATTCTACGAGCAGTACTTC.

V is TRBV30 and J is TRBJ2-7, with D perhaps TRBD1 (6 bases). Trimming cost V 0 bases and J 0 bases, with 9 bases left between them. The germline V gene encodes CDR1 GTSNPN and CDR2 SVGIG (reference sequence). This CDR3 region has 14 residues. CDR3 sequence: CAWSVGQFSYEQYF. The CDR3 nucleotides are TGTGCCTGGAGTGTCGGACAGTTCTCCTACGAGCAGTACTTC.

The V call is TRBV19, the J call TRBJ2-1, with D possibly matching TRBD1 (6 bases). The CDR3 contains 18 residues. V was cut by 6 bases and J by 8 bases, with 29 bases left in between. Looked up from germline, CDR1 is LNHDA and CDR2 is SQIVND (reference sequence). CDR3 sequence: CASSKTQDRTSRRDEQFF. In DNA, the CDR3 is TGTGCCAGTAGCAAAACCCAAGACAGGACCTCTCGAAGGGATGAGCAGTTCTTC.